The T cell receptor beta chain described here comes from a study of T cell responses to AZD1222 COVID-19 vaccine. Points on this clone: The antigen remains undetermined.

The germline CDR1 and CDR2 sequences are SGDLS and YYNGEE. Trimming took 3 bases from V and 7 from J; bases not matched to a gene: 6. CDR3 size: 14 residues. Study-wide results and caveats: Donors were mostly white British, more females; clonal diversity possibly underestimated. Researchers report vaccine-associated CD4 TCRs spanning spike, with dominance at 160-218 and 743-854. Two doses of AZD1222 preceded a rise in Spike-specific TCR breadth and depth. Targeting of unmutated variant regions was reportedly seen in nearly half of spike-specific TCRs.

This table comes from immunoSEQ multiplex PCR, and its TCRdb copy is limited to in-frame clones, with some not included. The table includes about 46,000 clones, about 90% detected once. The sequenced sample was peripheral blood, obtained 28 days after the second AZD1222 dose. The sequence was obtained from an adult who received the AZD1222 COVID-19 vaccine. The rearrangement links TRBV9 to TRBJ1-4, with TRBD1 matching 7 bases. The CDR3 region is CASSGQGLGEKLFF. CDR3 sequence (DNA): TGTGCCAGCAGCGGACAGGGTTTGGGTGAAAAACTGTTTTTT.